These 9 T cell receptor beta chains were all obtained from the same sample, sequenced in a study of cytomegalovirus exposure and HLA in healthy donors. In the PCR, 60 Vbeta and 13 Jbeta primers were used. Only in-frame clones appear in the TCRdb table, and some are missing; sequencing was by immunoSEQ multiplex PCR. The sample data list 150,000 to 200,000 clones. Sequenced input: PBMCs. The receptors come from a boy aged 10-17 years in good health and CMV-seronegative.

This sequence joins TRBV6-5 and TRBJ1-1, with D maybe TRBD1 (5 bases). In germline, CDR1 is MNHEY, CDR2 SVGAGI. Trimming took 2 bases from V and 4 from J, leaving 14 bases between them. This CDR3 has 15 amino acids. The CDR3 loop reads CASSYGAGGGTEAFF. The DNA of the CDR3 is TGTGCCAGCAGTTACGGTGCGGGGGGTGGCACTGAAGCTTTCTTT.

The chain links TRBV5-1 to TRBJ2-5; 7 bases map to TRBD1. Germline V gives CDR1 SGHRS, CDR2 YFSETQ. V gave up 6 bases and J gave up 5 bases; unmatched junction bases: 4. This CDR3 has 12 residues. The CDR3 nucleotides read TGCGCCAGCATCAGGGACAGCGAGACCCAGTACTTC. Residues: CASIRDSETQYF.

The genes are TRBV6-5 and TRBJ1-5; the D gene is possibly TRBD1 (6 bases). Germline V lookup: CDR1 MNHEY, CDR2 SVGAGI. This CDR3 contains 14 residues. V lost 1 base to trimming and J lost 7 bases, with 11 bases between them. The CDR3 nucleotides are TGTGCCAGCAGTTACTACCGGACAGAACAGCCCCAGCATTTT. Translated, it gives CASSYYRTEQPQHF.

This rearrangement joins TRBV25-1 to TRBJ1-1; no reliable D call. The CDR3 spans 15 residues. Trimming pared 3 bases from V and 4 bases from J, leaving 15 bases between. The germline gives CDR1 MGHDK, CDR2 SYGVNS. CDR3 DNA: TGTGCCAGCAGTGAGAAAGCGGGGAGGTCCACTGAAGCTTTCTTT. Translated, it gives CASSEKAGRSTEAFF.

V usage is TRBV5-1 and J usage is TRBJ2-2; TRBD1 might be the D (6 bases). The germline V gene has CDR1 SGHRS and CDR2 YFSETQ. This CDR3 region has 15 residues. V was clipped by 0 bases and J by 4 bases, with 10 bases between them. This chain's CDR3 is CASSLDRAGTGELFF. The CDR3 nucleotides are TGCGCCAGCAGCTTGGACAGGGCTGGCACCGGGGAGCTGTTTTTT.

The rearrangement joins TRBV19 to TRBJ1-1; D possibly corresponds to TRBD1 (5 bases). V dropped 7 bases and J dropped 1 base, with 16 bases sitting between them. Germline V gene data show CDR1 as LNHDA and CDR2 as SQIVND (reference sequence). This CDR3 is 15 amino acids long. The CDR3 here is CASNLFQGGNTEAFF. The CDR3 DNA reads as TGTGCCAGTAACCTCTTCCAGGGAGGGAACACTGAAGCTTTCTTT.

This chain links TRBV5-4 with TRBJ1-2; 9 positions agree with TRBD1. V lost 4 bases and J lost 5; bases outside the gene matches: 6. CDR3 size: 14 residues. In germline, CDR1 is SGHNT, CDR2 YYREEE (reference sequence). The CDR3 is CASSRTGELYGYTF. CDR3 sequence (DNA): TGTGCCAGCAGCCGGACAGGGGAATTGTATGGCTACACCTTC.

The CDR3 reads CSVGQVRRNGAFF. Here the CDR3 DNA reads TGCAGCGTTGGACAGGTTAGACGAAACGGAGCTTTCTTT. The genes are TRBV29-1 and TRBJ1-1, with a weak D call TRBD1 (6 bases). Between the trimmed V and J ends, which lost 4 bases and 10 bases, there was a span of 19 bases. Germline V gene data show CDR1 as SQVTM and CDR2 as ANQGSEA. The CDR3 length is 13 residues.

The V call is TRBV30, the J call TRBJ2-5; 8 bases are a match to TRBD1. The J call may be in error: the DNA end matches TRBJ2-7 better. In germline, CDR1 is GTSNPN, CDR2 SVGIG (reference sequence). The CDR3 runs 14 residues. The CDR3 DNA reads as TGTGCCTGGGGGGGGCAGGGGGCCGCCTACGAGCAGTACTTC. It yields the protein CAWGGQGAAYEQYF.